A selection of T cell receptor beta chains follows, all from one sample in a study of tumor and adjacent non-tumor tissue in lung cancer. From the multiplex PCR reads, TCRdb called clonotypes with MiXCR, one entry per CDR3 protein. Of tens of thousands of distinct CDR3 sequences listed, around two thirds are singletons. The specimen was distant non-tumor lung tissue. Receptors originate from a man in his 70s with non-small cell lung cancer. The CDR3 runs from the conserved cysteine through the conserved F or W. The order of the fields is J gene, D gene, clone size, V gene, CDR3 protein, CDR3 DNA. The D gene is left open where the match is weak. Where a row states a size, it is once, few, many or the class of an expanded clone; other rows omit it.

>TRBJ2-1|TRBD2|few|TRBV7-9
CASTNKGTNVHEQFF
TGTGCCAGCACCAATAAGGGGACTAACGTTCATGAGCAGTTCTTC
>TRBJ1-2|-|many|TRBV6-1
CASPSGVGYGYTF
TGTGCCAGCCCCTCCGGGGTTGGCTATGGCTACACCTTC
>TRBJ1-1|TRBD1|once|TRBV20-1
CSVRDPTGGGLRNTGAFF
TGCAGTGTTAGAGACCCAACAGGGGGCGGCTTGCGGAACACTGGAGCTTTCTTT
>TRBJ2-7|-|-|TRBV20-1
CSARDGAEWYEQYF
TGCAGTGCTAGGGACGGGGCAGAATGGTACGAGCAGTACTTC
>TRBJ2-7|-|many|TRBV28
CASSLRDWAGQYF
TGTGCCAGCAGCCTCCGGGACTGGGCTGGGCAGTACTTC
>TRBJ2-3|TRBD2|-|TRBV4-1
CVSSQGLAGDAQYF
TGCGTCAGCAGCCAAGGCCTAGCGGGAGATGCGCAGTATTTC
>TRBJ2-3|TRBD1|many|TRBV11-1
CASKTGRGTDTQYF
TGTGCCAGCAAGACAGGGAGAGGCACAGATACGCAGTATTTT
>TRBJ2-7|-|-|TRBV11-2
CASSAISQGPTYEQYF
TGTGCCAGCAGCGCAATCTCTCAGGGGCCTACCTACGAGCAGTACTTC
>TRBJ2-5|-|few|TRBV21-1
CASSKGGQREETQYF
TGTGCCAGCAGCAAAGGAGGCCAGAGGGAAGAGACCCAGTACTTC
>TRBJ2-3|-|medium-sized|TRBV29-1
CSSRGTDTQYF
TGCAGCTCCAGAGGCACAGATACGCAGTATTTT
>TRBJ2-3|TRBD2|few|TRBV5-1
CASSWGLATDTQYF
TGCGCCAGCAGCTGGGGACTAGCGACAGATACGCAGTATTTT
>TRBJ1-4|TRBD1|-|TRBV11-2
CASSLRGPGHEKPFF
TGTGCAAGCAGCTTAAGGGGGCCGGGGCATGAAAAACCGTTTTTT
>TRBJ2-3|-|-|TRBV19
CTSSLPPDTQYF
TGTACCAGTAGTTTGCCCCCAGATACGCAGTATTTT
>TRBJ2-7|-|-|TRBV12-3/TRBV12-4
CACTYFRGDEQYF
TGTGCCTGCACCTACTTCAGAGGAGACGAGCAGTACTTC
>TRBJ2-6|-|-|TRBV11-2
CASSFHGANVLTF
TGTGCCAGTAGCTTTCACGGGGCCAACGTCCTGACTTTC
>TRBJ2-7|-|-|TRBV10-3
CAISKPGKYEQYF
TGTGCCATCAGTAAGCCGGGAAAATACGAGCAGTACTTC
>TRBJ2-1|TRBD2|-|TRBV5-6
CGGSLNSGGYNEQFF
TGTGGCGGCAGCTTGAATAGCGGGGGGTACAATGAGCAGTTCTTC
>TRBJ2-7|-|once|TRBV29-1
CSLTVGYEKYF
TGCAGCCTTACAGTGGGCTACGAGAAGTACTTC
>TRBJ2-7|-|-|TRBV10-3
CDISLGHGEFEQYF
TGTGACATCAGTTTGGGACATGGGGAGTTCGAGCAGTACTTC
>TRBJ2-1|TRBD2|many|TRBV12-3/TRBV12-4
CASSLNPLAGDYNEQFF
TGTGCCAGCAGTTTAAACCCCCTAGCGGGAGACTACAATGAGCAGTTCTTC
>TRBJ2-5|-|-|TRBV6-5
CVSTNRLEETQHF
TGTGTCAGCACTAATCGGCTGGAAGAGACCCAGCATTTC
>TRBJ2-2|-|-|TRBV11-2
CACSLHETLFAGELFF
TGTGCCTGCAGCCTACATGAGACGTTGTTCGCCGGGGAGCTGTTTTTT
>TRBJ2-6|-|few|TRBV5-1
CASSSSGRPGANVLTF
TGCGCCAGCAGCTCCTCGGGGAGGCCTGGGGCCAACGTCCTGACTTTC
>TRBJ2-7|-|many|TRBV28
CASSFPDWEQYF
TGTGCCAGCAGTTTTCCCGACTGGGAGCAGTACTTC
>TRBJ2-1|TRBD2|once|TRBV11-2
CASSPQIGRANINEQFF
TGTGCCAGCAGCCCACAAATAGGGAGGGCGAACATCAATGAACAGTTCTTC
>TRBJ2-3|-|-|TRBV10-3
CVISELGDTQYF
TGTGTCATCAGTGAGCTGGGAGATACGCAGTATTTT
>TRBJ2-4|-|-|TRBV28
CASSFIRVIIQYF
TGTGCCAGCAGTTTTATACGGGTGATCATTCAGTACTTC
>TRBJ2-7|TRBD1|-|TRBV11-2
CVSSETGIYEQYF
TGTGTCAGCAGCGAGACAGGGATCTACGAGCAGTACTTC
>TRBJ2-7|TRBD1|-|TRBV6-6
CANTLDRGLYEQYF
TGTGCCAACACCTTGGACAGGGGCCTTTACGAGCAGTACTTC
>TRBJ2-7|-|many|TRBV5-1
CASSLGGVRDEQYF
TGCGCCAGCAGCTTGGGAGGGGTTCGCGACGAGCAGTACTTC
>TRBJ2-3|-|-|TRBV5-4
CVSSGRQVSTDTQYF
TGTGTCAGCAGCGGAAGACAGGTAAGCACAGATACGCAGTATTTT
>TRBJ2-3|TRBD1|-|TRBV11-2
CAISLDRADTQYF
TGTGCTATCAGCTTAGACAGGGCTGATACGCAGTATTTT
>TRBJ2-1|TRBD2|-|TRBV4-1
CVSSQDFGGRLMSDEPFF
TGCGTCAGCAGCCAAGATTTCGGCGGGAGACTGATGAGCGATGAGCCGTTCTTC
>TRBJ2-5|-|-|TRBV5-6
CASSFPQRETQYF
TGTGCCAGTAGCTTCCCTCAACGAGAGACCCAGTACTTC
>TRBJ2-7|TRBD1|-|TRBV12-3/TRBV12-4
CASCPGQGAYEHYF
TGTGCCAGCTGCCCCGGACAGGGGGCCTACGAGCATTACTTC
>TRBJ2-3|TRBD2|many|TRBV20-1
CSADSGRDTDTQYF
TGCAGTGCTGATAGCGGGAGGGACACAGATACGCAGTATTTT
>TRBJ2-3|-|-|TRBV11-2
CASSLVWTGVYSTDTQYF
TGTGCCAGTAGCTTAGTTTGGACTGGCGTATATAGCACAGATACGCAGTATTTT
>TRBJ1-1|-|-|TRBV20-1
CSARAWLGAFF
TGCAGTGCTAGAGCGTGGCTGGGAGCTTTCTTT
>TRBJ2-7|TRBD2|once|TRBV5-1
CASNLSRGDSYEQYF
TGCGCCAGCAACCTTTCGCGGGGGGACTCCTACGAGCAGTACTTC
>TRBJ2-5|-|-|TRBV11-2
CSSSQERQGTQYF
TGTAGCAGCAGCCAGGAGAGGCAGGGGACCCAGTACTTC
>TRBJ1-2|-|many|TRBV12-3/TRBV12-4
CASSLRGANYGYTF
TGTGCCAGCAGCCTAAGAGGGGCGAACTATGGCTACACCTTC
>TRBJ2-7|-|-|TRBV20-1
CSASGGGGISYERYF
TGCAGTGCTAGTGGTGGAGGGGGAATCTCCTACGAGCGGTACTTC
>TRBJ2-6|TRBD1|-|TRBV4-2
CASTPHRGLGANVLTF
TGTGCCAGCACTCCACACAGGGGGCTTGGGGCCAACGTCCTGACTTTC
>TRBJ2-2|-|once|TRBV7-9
CAGSSFRTVGELFF
TGTGCCGGCAGCTCATTCAGAACGGTCGGGGAGCTGTTTTTC
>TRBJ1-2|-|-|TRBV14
CASSQYLRNYGYTF
TGCGCCAGCAGCCAATATCTGAGGAACTATGGCTACACCTTC
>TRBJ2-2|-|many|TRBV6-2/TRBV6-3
CASSEVGAGELFF
TGTGCCAGCAGTGAGGTGGGGGCCGGGGAGCTGTTTTTT
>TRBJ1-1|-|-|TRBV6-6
CASTVSTRSDAFF
TGTGCCAGCACCGTTAGTACGCGTTCCGATGCTTTCTTT
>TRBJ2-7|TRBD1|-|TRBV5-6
CASRQGWDRRGLEQYF
TGTGCCAGCAGACAAGGGTGGGACAGGAGGGGGCTCGAGCAGTACTTC
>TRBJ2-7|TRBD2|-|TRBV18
CASSLKGREVSYEQYF
TGTGCCAGCTCACTCAAGGGACGGGAGGTCTCCTACGAGCAGTACTTC
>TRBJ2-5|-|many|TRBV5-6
CASSFPQQETQYF
TGTGCCAGCAGCTTCCCTCAACAAGAGACCCAGTACTTC
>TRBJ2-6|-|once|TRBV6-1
CVCSAEDNSGANVLIF
TGTGTCTGCAGTGCCGAGGACAACTCTGGGGCCAACGTCCTGATTTTC
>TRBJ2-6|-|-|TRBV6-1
CARSAEDSSGANVLTF
TGTGCCAGGAGTGCTGAGGACAGCTCTGGGGCCAACGTCCTGACCTTC
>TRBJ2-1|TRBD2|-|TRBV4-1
CASSQDFGGGRMGDEQFF
TGCGCCAGCAGTCAAGATTTCGGCGGGGGACGGATGGGCGATGAGCAGTTCTTC
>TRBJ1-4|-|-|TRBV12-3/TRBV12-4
CASSSTRGGVEKLFF
TGTGCCAGCAGTTCCACGCGGGGGGGCGTTGAAAAACTGTTTTTT
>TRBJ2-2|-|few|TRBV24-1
CATSGGRDTGELFF
TGTGCCACCAGTGGGGGACGGGACACCGGGGAGCTGTTTTTT
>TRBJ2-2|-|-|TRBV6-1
CASIGKEYQLLPGELFF
TGTGCCAGCATTGGTAAGGAGTATCAACTCCTCCCCGGGGAGCTGTTTTTT
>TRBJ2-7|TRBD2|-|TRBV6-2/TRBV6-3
CASSLRLAGLQEIQYF
TGTGCCAGCAGCCTCCGACTAGCGGGACTTCAAGAGATCCAGTACTTC
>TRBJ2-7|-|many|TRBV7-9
CASSLRPLYEQYF
TGTGCCAGCAGCCTCAGGCCACTATACGAGCAGTACTTC